This T cell receptor beta chain was documented in a study of T cells after yellow fever vaccination. TCRdb reanalysed the 5' RACE reads using MiXCR and keeps one entry per CDR3 protein. The sample lists some 350,000 distinct CDR3 sequences, 3% to 4.5% occurring once. The study, taken as a whole, reports: Weaker, the secondary response had a peak occurring faster, on day 5 versus 15. Just a small share of clonotypes turned up in the CD4 compartment as well as the CD8 compartment. In FACS-sorted repertoires, abundant clonotypes from the bulk population could appear as contaminants. At 96% for CD4 and 70% to 90% for CD8, most primary-vaccination clones showed up again after the booster.

For this clonotype: Its antigen remains unknown.

Germline V gene data show CDR1 as LGHNA and CDR2 as YSLEER. Trimming at V came to 0 bases and at J to 5 bases, leaving 6 bases not matched to a gene. The CDR3 loop spans 16 amino acids. This specimen was PBMCs, taken 5 days after the yellow fever booster vaccination. This receptor was identified in a young man who received the YFV17D yellow fever vaccine. The J gene is TRBJ1-5, the V gene TRBV4-3; TRBD1 matches at 8 bases. CDR3 loop: CASSQDYRTGYQPQHF. As DNA, the CDR3 is TGCGCCAGCAGCCAAGATTACAGGACAGGGTATCAGCCCCAGCATTTT.